This T cell receptor beta chain was found in a study of shared clonotypes between healthy human individuals. Only in-frame clones appear in the TCRdb table, and some are missing; sequencing was by immunoSEQ multiplex PCR. Here the sample spans 950,000 to 1,200,000 clones, about 80% being singletons. The CDR3 sequence is 12 residues long. Germline V gene data show CDR1 as SGDLS and CDR2 as YYNGEE. V was pared by 4 bases and J by 5 bases, with 8 bases between. Material for sequencing was memory CD4+ T cells from PBMCs. Subset in this sample: CD45RA-negative fraction. This receptor was obtained from a man between 18 and 35 years old in good health. Some clones in this sample may be carry-over from other donors' samples. The chain links TRBV9 to TRBJ2-3; a possible D gene is TRBD1 (5 bases). This CDR3 is CASSIQGDTQYF. The CDR3 region has the DNA TGTGCCAGCAGCATTCAGGGAGATACGCAGTATTTT.